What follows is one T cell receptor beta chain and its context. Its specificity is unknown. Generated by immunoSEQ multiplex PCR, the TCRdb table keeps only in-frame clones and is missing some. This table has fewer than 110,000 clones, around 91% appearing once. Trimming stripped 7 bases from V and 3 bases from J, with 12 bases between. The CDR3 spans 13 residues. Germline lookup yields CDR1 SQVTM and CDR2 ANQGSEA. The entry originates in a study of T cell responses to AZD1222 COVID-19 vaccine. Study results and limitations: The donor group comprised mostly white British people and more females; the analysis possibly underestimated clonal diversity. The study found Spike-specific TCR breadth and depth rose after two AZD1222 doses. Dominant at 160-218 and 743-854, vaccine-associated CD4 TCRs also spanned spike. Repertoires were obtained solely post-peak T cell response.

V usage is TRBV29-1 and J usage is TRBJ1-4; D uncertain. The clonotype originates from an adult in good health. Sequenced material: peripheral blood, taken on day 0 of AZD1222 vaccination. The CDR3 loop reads CSGYKAPNEKLFF. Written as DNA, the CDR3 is TGCAGCGGTTACAAGGCCCCTAATGAAAAACTGTTTTTT. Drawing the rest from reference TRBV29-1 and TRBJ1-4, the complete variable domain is SAVISQKPSRDICQRGTSLTIQCQVDSQVTMMFWYRQQPGQSLTLIATANQGSEATYESGFVIDKFPISRPNLTFSTLTVSNMSPEDSSIYLCSGYKAPNEKLFFGSGTQLSVL.